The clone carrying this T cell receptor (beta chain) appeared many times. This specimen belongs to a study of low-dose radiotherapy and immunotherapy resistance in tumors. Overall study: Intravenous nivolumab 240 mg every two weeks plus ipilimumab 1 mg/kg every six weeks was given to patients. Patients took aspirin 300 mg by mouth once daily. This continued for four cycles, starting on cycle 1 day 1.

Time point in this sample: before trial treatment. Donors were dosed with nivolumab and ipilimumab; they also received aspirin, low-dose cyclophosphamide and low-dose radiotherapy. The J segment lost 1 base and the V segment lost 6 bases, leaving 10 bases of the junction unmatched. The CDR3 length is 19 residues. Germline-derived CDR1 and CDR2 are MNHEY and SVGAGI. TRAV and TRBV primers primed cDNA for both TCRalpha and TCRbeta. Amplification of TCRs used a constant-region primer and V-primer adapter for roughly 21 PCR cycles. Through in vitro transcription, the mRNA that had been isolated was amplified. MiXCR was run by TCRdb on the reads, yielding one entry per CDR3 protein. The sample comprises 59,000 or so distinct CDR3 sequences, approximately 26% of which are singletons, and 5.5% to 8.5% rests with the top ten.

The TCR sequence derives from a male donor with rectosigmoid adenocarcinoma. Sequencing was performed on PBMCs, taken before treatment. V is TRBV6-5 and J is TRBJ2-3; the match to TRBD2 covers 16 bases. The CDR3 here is CASSGSGTSGRAGTDTQYF. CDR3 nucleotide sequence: TGTGCCAGCAGCGGGTCAGGGACTAGCGGGAGGGCCGGCACAGATACGCAGTATTTT.